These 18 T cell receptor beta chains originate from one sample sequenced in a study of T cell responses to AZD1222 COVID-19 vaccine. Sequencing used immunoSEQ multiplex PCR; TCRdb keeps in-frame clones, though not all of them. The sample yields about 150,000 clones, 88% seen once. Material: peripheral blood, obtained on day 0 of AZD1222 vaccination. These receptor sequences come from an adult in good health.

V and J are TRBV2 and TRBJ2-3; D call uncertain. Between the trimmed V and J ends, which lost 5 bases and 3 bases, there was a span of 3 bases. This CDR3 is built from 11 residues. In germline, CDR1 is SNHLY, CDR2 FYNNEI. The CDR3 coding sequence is TGTGCCAGCAGTATAACAGATACGCAGTATTTT. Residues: CASSITDTQYF.

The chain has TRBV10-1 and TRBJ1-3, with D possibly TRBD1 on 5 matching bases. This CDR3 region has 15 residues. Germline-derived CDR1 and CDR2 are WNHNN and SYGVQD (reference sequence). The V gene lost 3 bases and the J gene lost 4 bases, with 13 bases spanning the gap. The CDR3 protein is CASSDPGTKGNTIYF. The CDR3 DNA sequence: TGCGCCAGCAGTGATCCCGGGACGAAAGGAAACACCATATATTTT.

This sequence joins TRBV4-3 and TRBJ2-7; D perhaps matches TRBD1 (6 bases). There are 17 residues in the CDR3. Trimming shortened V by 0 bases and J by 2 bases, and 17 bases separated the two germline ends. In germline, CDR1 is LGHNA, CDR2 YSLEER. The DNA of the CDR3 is TGCGCCAGCAGCCAAGAATTCTCAGGGGCGAGTACCTACGAGCAGTACTTC. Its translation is CASSQEFSGASTYEQYF.

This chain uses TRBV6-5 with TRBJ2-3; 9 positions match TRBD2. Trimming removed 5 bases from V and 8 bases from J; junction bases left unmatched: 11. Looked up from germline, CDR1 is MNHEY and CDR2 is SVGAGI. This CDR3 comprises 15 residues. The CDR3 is CASSSAGGLGVTQYF. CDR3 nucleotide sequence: TGTGCCAGCAGTAGCGCGGGGGGGCTGGGAGTTACGCAGTATTTT.

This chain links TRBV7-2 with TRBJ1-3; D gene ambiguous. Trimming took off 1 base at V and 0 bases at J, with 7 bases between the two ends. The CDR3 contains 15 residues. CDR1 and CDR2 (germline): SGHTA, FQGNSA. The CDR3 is CASSLGGNSGNTIYF. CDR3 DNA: TGTGCCAGCAGCTTAGGAGGGAACTCTGGAAACACCATATATTTT.

The CDR3 is CASQTSDLGELFF. CDR3 DNA sequence: TGTGCCAGCCAAACTAGTGACTTAGGGGAGCTGTTTTTT. V and J are TRBV9 and TRBJ2-2; TRBD2 is a possible D gene (5 bases). Trimming left V 7 bases short and J 8 bases short, with 15 bases between. CDR1 SGDLS and CDR2 YYNGEE come from the germline V gene. The CDR3 is 13 amino acids.

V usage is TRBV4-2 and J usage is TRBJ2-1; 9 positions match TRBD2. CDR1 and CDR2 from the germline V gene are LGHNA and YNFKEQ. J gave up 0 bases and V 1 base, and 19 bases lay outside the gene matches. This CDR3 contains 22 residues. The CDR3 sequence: CASSQVTGTSTSKGGSYNEQFF. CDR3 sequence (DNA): TGTGCCAGCAGCCAAGTGACCGGGACTAGCACCTCAAAGGGGGGCTCCTACAATGAGCAGTTCTTC.

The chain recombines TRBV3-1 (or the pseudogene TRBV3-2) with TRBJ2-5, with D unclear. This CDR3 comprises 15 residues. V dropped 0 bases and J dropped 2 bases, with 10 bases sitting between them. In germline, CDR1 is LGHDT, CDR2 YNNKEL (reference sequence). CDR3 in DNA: TGTGCCAGCAGCCAAGATCGCGCCCGACAAGAGACCCAGTACTTC. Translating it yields CASSQDRARQETQYF.

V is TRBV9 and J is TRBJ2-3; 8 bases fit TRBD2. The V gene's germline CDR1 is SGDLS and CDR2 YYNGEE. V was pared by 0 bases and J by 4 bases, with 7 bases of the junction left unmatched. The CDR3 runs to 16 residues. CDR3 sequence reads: CASSVDSGGPADTQYF. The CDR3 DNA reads TGTGCCAGCAGCGTAGACAGCGGGGGCCCGGCAGATACGCAGTATTTT.

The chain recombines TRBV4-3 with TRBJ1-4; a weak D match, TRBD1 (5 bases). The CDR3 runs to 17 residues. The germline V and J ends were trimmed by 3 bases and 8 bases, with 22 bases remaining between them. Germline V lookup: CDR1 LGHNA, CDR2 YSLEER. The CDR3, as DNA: TGCGCCAGCAGCCAGGGGGGGTATAACCAACTAATGGAAAAACTGTTTTTT. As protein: CASSQGGYNQLMEKLFF.

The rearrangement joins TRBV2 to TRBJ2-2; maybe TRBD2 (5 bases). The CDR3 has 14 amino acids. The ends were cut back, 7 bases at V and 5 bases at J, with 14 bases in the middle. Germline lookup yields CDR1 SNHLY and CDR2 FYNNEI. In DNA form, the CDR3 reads TGTGCCAGCAAGAGTAGCACGGGGACCGGGGAGCTGTTTTTT. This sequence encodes CASKSSTGTGELFF.

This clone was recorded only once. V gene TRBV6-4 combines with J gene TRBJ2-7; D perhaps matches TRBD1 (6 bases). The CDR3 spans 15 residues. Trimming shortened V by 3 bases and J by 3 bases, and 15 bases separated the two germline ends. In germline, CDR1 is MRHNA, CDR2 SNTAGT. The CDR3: CASSDQDSGDYEQYF. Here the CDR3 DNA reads TGTGCCAGCAGTGATCAGGACAGCGGAGACTACGAGCAGTACTTC.

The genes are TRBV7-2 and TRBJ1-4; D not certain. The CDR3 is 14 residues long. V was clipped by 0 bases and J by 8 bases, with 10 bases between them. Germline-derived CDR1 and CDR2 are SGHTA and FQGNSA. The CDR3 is CASSLAGINEKLFF. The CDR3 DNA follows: TGTGCCAGCAGCTTAGCGGGGATAAACGAAAAACTGTTTTTT.

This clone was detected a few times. Written as DNA, the CDR3 is TGTGCCAGCAGCTTAGTTGGGCAGGATAGCAATCAGCCCCAGCATTTT. Translation gives CASSLVGQDSNQPQHF. This chain links TRBV11-3 with TRBJ1-5, with D unresolved. The V end lost 1 base, the J end lost 0 bases, and 10 bases lay between the germline ends. Germline loops: CDR1 SGHNT, CDR2 YENEEA. The CDR3 contains 16 residues.

The CDR3 protein is CASSLRVQETQYF. The CDR3 nucleotides are TGCGCCAGCAGCTTGAGAGTCCAAGAGACCCAGTACTTC. The gene calls are TRBV5-1 and TRBJ2-5; D remains unclear. Trimming shortened V by 1 base and J by 1 base, and 5 bases separated the two germline ends. Germline loops: CDR1 SGHRS, CDR2 YFSETQ. The CDR3 is 13 residues long.

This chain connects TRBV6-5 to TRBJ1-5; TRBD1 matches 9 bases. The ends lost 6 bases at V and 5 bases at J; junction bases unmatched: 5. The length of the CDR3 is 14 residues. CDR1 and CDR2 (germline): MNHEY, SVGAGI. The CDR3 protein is CASSLDRGDQPQHF. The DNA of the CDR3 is TGTGCCAGCAGCCTGGACAGGGGCGATCAGCCCCAGCATTTT.

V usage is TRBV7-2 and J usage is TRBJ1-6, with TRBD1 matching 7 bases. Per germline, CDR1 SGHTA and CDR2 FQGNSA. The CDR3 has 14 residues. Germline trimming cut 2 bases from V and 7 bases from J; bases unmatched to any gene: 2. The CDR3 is CASSLKQGNSPLHF. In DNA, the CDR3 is TGTGCCAGCAGCTTAAAACAGGGGAATTCACCCCTCCACTTT.

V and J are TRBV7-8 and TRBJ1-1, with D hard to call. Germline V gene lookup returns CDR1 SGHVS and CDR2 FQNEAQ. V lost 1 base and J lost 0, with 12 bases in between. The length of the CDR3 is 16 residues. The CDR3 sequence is CASSLGQAALNTEAFF. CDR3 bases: TGTGCCAGCAGCTTAGGTCAGGCGGCCTTGAACACTGAAGCTTTCTTT. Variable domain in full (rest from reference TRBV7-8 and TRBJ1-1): GAGVSQSPRYKVAKRGQDVALRCDPISGHVSLFWYQQALGQGPEFLTYFQNEAQLDKSGLPSDRFFAERPEGSVSTLKIQRTQQEDSAVYLCASSLGQAALNTEAFFGQGTRLTVV.